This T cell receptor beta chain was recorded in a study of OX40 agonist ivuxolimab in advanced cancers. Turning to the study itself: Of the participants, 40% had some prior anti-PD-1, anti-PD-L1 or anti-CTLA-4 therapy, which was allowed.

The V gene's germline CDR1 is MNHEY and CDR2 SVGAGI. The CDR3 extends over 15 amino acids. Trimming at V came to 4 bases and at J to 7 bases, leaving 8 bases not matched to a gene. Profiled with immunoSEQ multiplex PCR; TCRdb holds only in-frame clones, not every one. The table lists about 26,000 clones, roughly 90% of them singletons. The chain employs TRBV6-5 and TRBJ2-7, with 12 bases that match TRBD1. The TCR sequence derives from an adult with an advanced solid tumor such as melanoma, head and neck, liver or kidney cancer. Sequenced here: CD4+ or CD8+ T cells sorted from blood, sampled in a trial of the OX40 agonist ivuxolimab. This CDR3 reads CASSSGTGGFGEQYF. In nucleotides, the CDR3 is TGTGCCAGCAGTTCTGGGACAGGGGGCTTTGGGGAGCAGTACTTC.